The 20 T cell receptor beta chains reported below all come from one sample, sequenced in a study of blood T cell repertoires in COVID-19. This table comes from immunoSEQ multiplex PCR, and its TCRdb copy is limited to in-frame clones, with some not included. The sample contains some 200,000 clones, roughly 80% of which appear only once. What was sequenced was peripheral blood. These receptors were collected from a woman of 80 years or more with acute or convalescent COVID-19.

V is TRBV6-4 and J is TRBJ1-1, with 9 nucleotides matching TRBD1. Germline CDR1 and CDR2: MRHNA and SNTAGT. This CDR3 contains 16 residues. With 6 bases clipped from V and 1 base from J, the junction kept 9 bases outside the gene matches. CDR3 region: CASSPGQGVGNTEAFF. The CDR3 region has the DNA TGTGCCAGCAGCCCGGGACAGGGCGTAGGGAACACTGAAGCTTTCTTT.

As concerns this clone: Additional DNA sequences in this sample encode the identical CDR3. The chain has TRBV3-1 (or the pseudogene TRBV3-2) and TRBJ2-1, with 14 bases that match TRBD2. CDR1 and CDR2 from the germline V gene are LGHDT and YNNKEL (reference sequence). The trim removed 4 bases at V and 6 bases at J, leaving 2 bases unmatched. There are 15 residues in the CDR3. Written as DNA, the CDR3 is TGTGCCAGCAGCCTTGGACTAGCGGGAGGCAATGAGCAGTTCTTC. Protein product: CASSLGLAGGNEQFF.

This rearrangement joins TRBV5-1 to TRBJ2-5; 9 bases are shared with TRBD1. Germline trimming cut 1 base from V and 2 bases from J; bases unmatched to any gene: 3. CDR1 SGHRS and CDR2 YFSETQ come from the germline V gene. The length of the CDR3 is 15 residues. The CDR3 protein is CASSLRGQGQETQYF. In DNA form, the CDR3 reads TGCGCCAGCAGCTTGCGGGGACAGGGACAAGAGACCCAGTACTTC.

The genes are TRBV5-1 and TRBJ2-2, with D unresolved. Per the germline V gene, CDR1 is SGHRS and CDR2 is YFSETQ. The ends were cut back, 2 bases at V and 0 bases at J, with 8 bases in the middle. CDR3 length equals 15 residues. The CDR3 DNA follows: TGCGCCAGCAGCTTTGGGCCGTCGAACACCGGGGAGCTGTTTTTT. It codes for CASSFGPSNTGELFF.

This chain joins TRBV28 and TRBJ2-5; a possible D gene is TRBD1 (6 bases). This CDR3 has 13 amino acids. Per the germline V gene, CDR1 is MDHEN and CDR2 is SYDVKM. V dropped 7 bases and J dropped 1 base, with 10 bases sitting between them. Here the CDR3 reads CASMFRGQETQYF. DNA for the CDR3: TGTGCCAGCATGTTCAGGGGCCAAGAGACCCAGTACTTC.

V usage is TRBV3-1 (or the pseudogene TRBV3-2) and J usage is TRBJ1-4; TRBD1 agrees at 7 bases. This CDR3 spans 16 amino acids. The junction had 10 bases not matched to a gene; V was cut back by 4 bases and J by 5 bases. Germline assignment: CDR1 LGHDT and CDR2 YNNKEL (reference sequence). CDR3 residues: CASSLRGQTPNEKLFF. The CDR3 bases are TGTGCCAGCAGCCTAAGGGGACAGACACCGAATGAAAAACTGTTTTTT.

The CDR3 reads CASSPGQGAQLRAEAFF. CDR3 DNA: TGTGCCAGCAGTCCGGGACAGGGGGCGCAATTGCGAGCTGAAGCTTTCTTT. The rearrangement links TRBV6-6 to TRBJ1-1; TRBD1 matches at 12 bases. CDR1 and CDR2 from the germline V gene are MNHNY and SVGAGI (reference sequence). The V gene end was trimmed by 5 bases and the J gene end by 6 bases; junction bases not matched to a gene: 13. The CDR3 runs to 17 residues.

This chain links TRBV11-3 with TRBJ2-7; 8 nucleotides align to TRBD2. CDR3 length: 16 amino acids. V was clipped by 1 base and J by 0 bases; unmatched bases: 5. Germline V gene lookup returns CDR1 SGHNT and CDR2 YENEEA. CDR3: CASSLVAGGSSYEQYF. CDR3 in DNA: TGTGCCAGCAGCTTAGTGGCGGGGGGAAGCTCCTACGAGCAGTACTTC.

This clone was counted once. This chain links TRBV19 with TRBJ2-7; tentative D call: TRBD1 (6 bases). Germline assignment: CDR1 LNHDA and CDR2 SQIVND (reference sequence). Trimming stripped 5 bases from V and 5 bases from J, with 10 bases between. The CDR3 consists of 12 residues. The CDR3 DNA reads as TGTGCCAGTAGTCCACAGGGTAACGAGCAGTACTTC. Its protein is CASSPQGNEQYF.

This chain links TRBV24-1 with TRBJ2-5, with a tentative D call TRBD2 (6 bases). This CDR3 has 14 amino acids. Germline values: CDR1 KGHDR, CDR2 SFDVKD. The V end lost 5 bases, the J end lost 5 bases, and 14 bases lay between the germline ends. CDR3 sequence (DNA): TGTGCCACCAGTGCCCTTGGCGGGACTGAGACCCAGTACTTC. Its translation is CATSALGGTETQYF.

This sequence joins TRBV3-1 (or the pseudogene TRBV3-2) and TRBJ2-3; TRBD2 aligns across 12 bases. This CDR3 comprises 20 residues. Germline V gene sequence: CDR1 LGHDT, CDR2 YNNKEL (reference sequence). The trim removed 1 base at V and 2 bases at J, leaving 13 bases unmatched. The CDR3 sequence: CASSQALAGGRVGVTDTQYF. Here the CDR3 DNA reads TGTGCCAGCAGCCAAGCACTAGCGGGAGGCCGCGTGGGTGTCACAGATACGCAGTATTTT.

The V call is TRBV6-5, the J call TRBJ2-7; 11 bases align to TRBD1. J was trimmed by 3 bases and V by 4 bases; bases with no gene match: 2. Germline V lookup: CDR1 MNHEY, CDR2 SVGAGI. There are 14 residues in the CDR3. The CDR3 coding sequence is TGTGCCAGCAGTTCCGGGACAGGGGGCTACGAGCAGTACTTC. It yields the protein CASSSGTGGYEQYF.

This clone has just one count. This chain connects TRBV6-5 to TRBJ1-6; 11 bases match TRBD1. V lost 7 bases, J lost 6 bases, and 5 bases stayed unmatched. This CDR3 spans 15 amino acids. Germline CDR1 MNHEY, CDR2 SVGAGI. The CDR3 loop is CASKPDRGRNSPLHF. DNA for the CDR3: TGTGCCAGCAAGCCGGACAGGGGGCGTAATTCACCCCTCCACTTT.

The sample holds a few counts of this clone. The chain links TRBV7-3 to TRBJ2-7; 7 bases agree with TRBD2. Germline CDR1 reads SGHTA; CDR2 reads FQGTGA. V lost 4 bases and J lost 2; bases outside the gene matches: 5. This CDR3 contains 14 residues. CDR3 sequence (DNA): TGTGCCAGCAGCTCGGGACTACTGACCTACGAGCAGTACTTC. Amino acid sequence: CASSSGLLTYEQYF.

The rearrangement joins TRBV7-2 to TRBJ2-7; D not certain. CDR1 and CDR2 (germline): SGHTA, FQGNSA. V gave up 0 bases and J gave up 2 bases, with 5 bases separating them. The CDR3 consists of 13 residues. The CDR3 DNA sequence: TGTGCCAGCAGCTTAGCCCAGACCTACGAGCAGTACTTC. Protein product: CASSLAQTYEQYF.

The chain combines TRBV3-1 (or the pseudogene TRBV3-2) with TRBJ1-6; perhaps TRBD1 as D (6 bases). Trimming shortened V by 1 base and J by 5 bases, and 9 bases separated the two germline ends. This CDR3 comprises 15 residues. Germline values: CDR1 LGHDT, CDR2 YNNKEL (reference sequence). CDR3 nucleotides: TGTGCCAGCAGCCAAGGGACAGCTAATAATTCACCCCTCCACTTT. It is translated as CASSQGTANNSPLHF.

V and J are TRBV4-1 and TRBJ2-5, with 9 bases matching TRBD1. The germline CDR1 and CDR2 sequences are MGHRA and YSYEKL. The CDR3 length is 16 residues. With V trimmed by 3 bases and J by 7 bases, 12 bases remained unmatched. The CDR3 reads CASSQRDRAAEVTQYF. The CDR3 DNA follows: TGCGCCAGCAGCCAGAGGGACAGGGCGGCGGAGGTGACCCAGTACTTC.

V gene TRBV2 combines with J gene TRBJ2-1, with 10 bases that match TRBD1. Trimming at V came to 2 bases and at J to 3 bases, leaving 16 bases not matched to a gene. This CDR3 has 20 residues. CDR1 is SNHLY, CDR2 FYNNEI, per germline. CDR3 sequence: CASSEQGQGSQGSVYNEQFF. CDR3 DNA sequence: TGTGCCAGCAGTGAACAGGGACAGGGGAGTCAGGGTTCCGTCTACAATGAGCAGTTCTTC.

This clone was counted only a few times. The genes are TRBV20-1 and TRBJ2-7; D remains unclear. The CDR3 is made up of 8 amino acids. The germline V gene has CDR1 DFQATT and CDR2 SNEGSKA (reference sequence). CDR3 loop: CRSGEQYF. As DNA, the CDR3 is TGCAGATCGGGCGAGCAGTACTTC.

The chain carries TRBV10-3 and TRBJ1-1; a weak D match, TRBD1 (6 bases). In germline, CDR1 is ENHRY, CDR2 SYGVKD. The CDR3 spans 11 residues. V gave up 10 bases and J gave up 4 bases, with 10 bases separating them. CDR3 sequence: CATRGATEAFF. CDR3 DNA sequence: TGTGCCACCCGGGGGGCCACTGAAGCTTTCTTT.